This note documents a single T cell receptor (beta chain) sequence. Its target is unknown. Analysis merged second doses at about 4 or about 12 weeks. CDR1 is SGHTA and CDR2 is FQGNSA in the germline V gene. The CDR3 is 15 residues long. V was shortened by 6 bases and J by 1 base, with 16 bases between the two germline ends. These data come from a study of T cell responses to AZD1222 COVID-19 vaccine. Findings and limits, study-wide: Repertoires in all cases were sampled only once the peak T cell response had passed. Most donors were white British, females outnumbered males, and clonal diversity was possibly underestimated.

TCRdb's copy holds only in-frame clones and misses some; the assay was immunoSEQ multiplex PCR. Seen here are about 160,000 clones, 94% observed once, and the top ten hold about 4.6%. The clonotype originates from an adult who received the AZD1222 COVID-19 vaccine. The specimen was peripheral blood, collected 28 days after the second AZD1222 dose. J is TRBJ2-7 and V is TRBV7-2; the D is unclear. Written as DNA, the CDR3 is TGTGCCAGCAGACCTACAGTGGACCCTTCCTACGAGCAGTACTTC. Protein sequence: CASRPTVDPSYEQYF.